This TCR beta chain was observed in a study of preoperative IRX-2 immunotherapy in early breast cancer. There are 12 residues in the CDR3. Germline assignment: CDR1 MDHEN and CDR2 SYDVKM. V dropped 7 bases and J dropped 6 bases, with 12 bases sitting between them. Libraries were prepared by immunoSEQ multiplex PCR; TCRdb keeps only in-frame clonotypes and omits some of them. Of roughly 27,000 clones in the sample, around 72% are singletons; the top ten hold around 7%. The treatment here: preoperative locoregional IRX-2 cytokine immunotherapy. Patients received preoperative, locoregional IRX-2 cytokine immunotherapy in a phase Ib study.

Sequences were derived from lymph node tissue, sampled after IRX-2 immunotherapy. The chain employs TRBV28 and TRBJ1-2; tentatively, D is TRBD1 (5 bases). The origin of this receptor is a human donor with breast cancer. The CDR3 coding sequence is TGTGCCAGCACCCAGGGTATCGATGGCTACACCTTC. It translates to CASTQGIDGYTF.